This T cell receptor beta chain comes out of a study of T cell responses to AZD1222 COVID-19 vaccine. Only in-frame clones appear in the TCRdb table, and some are missing; sequencing was by immunoSEQ multiplex PCR. The sample contains under 140,000 clones, roughly 92% of which appear only once. CDR3 length: 15 amino acids. Germline V gives CDR1 WNHNN, CDR2 SYGVQD (reference sequence). V gave up 2 bases and J gave up 6 bases, with 16 bases separating them. In its sample, this clone was seen once. Antigen unknown. Study conclusions and caveats: The donor cohort was predominantly white British with a female majority, and clonal diversity may have been underestimated. Only after the peak T cell response were repertoires sampled. Baseline serostatus was positive in only a handful of AZD1222 recipients.

The source of this sequence is an adult who received the AZD1222 COVID-19 vaccine. The starting material was peripheral blood, obtained 28 days after the second AZD1222 dose. The chain uses TRBV10-1 and TRBJ2-5, with D possibly being TRBD2 (6 bases). The CDR3 DNA is TGCGCCAGCAGTGAGGGGGCAGGAGGGGTCAAGACCCAGTACTTC. Translating it yields CASSEGAGGVKTQYF.